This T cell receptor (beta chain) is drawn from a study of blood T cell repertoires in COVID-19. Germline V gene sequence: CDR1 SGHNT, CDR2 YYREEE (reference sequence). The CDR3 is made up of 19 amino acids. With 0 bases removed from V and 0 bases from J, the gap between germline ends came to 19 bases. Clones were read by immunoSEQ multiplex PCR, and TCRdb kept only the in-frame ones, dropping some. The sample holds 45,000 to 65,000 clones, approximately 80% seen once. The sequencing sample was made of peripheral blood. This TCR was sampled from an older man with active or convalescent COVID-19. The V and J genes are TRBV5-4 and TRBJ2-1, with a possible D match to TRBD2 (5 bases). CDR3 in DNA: TGTGCCAGCAGCTTGGGACCCACTATCAAGCGGAGCTCCTACAATGAGCAGTTCTTC. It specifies CASSLGPTIKRSSYNEQFF.